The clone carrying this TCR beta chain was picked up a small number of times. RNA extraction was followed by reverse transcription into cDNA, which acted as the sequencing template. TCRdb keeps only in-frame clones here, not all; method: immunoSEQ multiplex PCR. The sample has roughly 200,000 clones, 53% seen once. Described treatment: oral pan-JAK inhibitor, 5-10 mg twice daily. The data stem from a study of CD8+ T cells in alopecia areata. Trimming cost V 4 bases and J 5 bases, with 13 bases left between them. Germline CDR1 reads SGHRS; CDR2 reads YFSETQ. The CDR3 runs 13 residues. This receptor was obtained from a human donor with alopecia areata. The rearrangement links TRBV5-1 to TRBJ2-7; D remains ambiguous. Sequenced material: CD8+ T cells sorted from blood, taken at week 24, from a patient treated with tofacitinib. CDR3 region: CASSQGPTDEQYF. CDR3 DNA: TGCGCCAGCAGCCAAGGGCCTACCGACGAGCAGTACTTC.